Listed below are T cell receptor beta chains from one sample, sequenced in a study of blood T cell repertoires in COVID-19. The repertoire was sequenced with immunoSEQ multiplex PCR; TCRdb's copy has only in-frame clones and lacks some. The profile shows under 250,000 clones, around 88% of them singletons. The specimen was peripheral blood. All receptors derive from a man older than 75 with acute or convalescent COVID-19. The CDR3 runs from the conserved cysteine through the conserved F or W. The D gene is left open where the match is weak. The size field is filled for only some rows; it gives once, few, many or a size class.

CDR3 protein: CASSLNPSGVGTDTQYF
CDR3 DNA: TGTGCCAGCAGCTTAAATCCTAGCGGGGTCGGCACAGATACGCAGTATTTT
clone size: .
J gene: TRBJ2-3
D gene: TRBD2
V gene: TRBV7-3

CDR3 protein: CATRTGEIQPQHF
CDR3 DNA: TGTGCCACCCGGACAGGGGAGATTCAGCCCCAGCATTTT
clone size: .
J gene: TRBJ1-5
D gene: TRBD1
V gene: TRBV10-3

CDR3 protein: CASSLRDSRNTEAFF
CDR3 DNA: TGTGCCAGCAGCTTACGCGACAGCCGGAACACTGAAGCTTTCTTT
clone size: .
J gene: TRBJ1-1
D gene: .
V gene: TRBV7-9

CDR3 protein: CASSLRSNYGYTF
CDR3 DNA: TGTGCCAGCAGCTTACGGTCTAACTATGGCTACACCTTC
clone size: .
J gene: TRBJ1-2
D gene: .
V gene: TRBV11-2

CDR3 protein: CASSKDGRPHTEAFF
CDR3 DNA: TGTGCCAGCAGCAAAGACGGCAGGCCCCACACTGAAGCTTTCTTT
clone size: .
J gene: TRBJ1-1
D gene: .
V gene: TRBV21-1

CDR3 protein: CASSPQGHGYGYTF
CDR3 DNA: TGTGCCAGTAGTCCGCAGGGTCACGGCTATGGCTACACCTTC
clone size: .
J gene: TRBJ1-2
D gene: .
V gene: TRBV19

CDR3 protein: CASSQPGGGSGELFF
CDR3 DNA: TGCGCCAGCAGCCAACCGGGAGGAGGATCCGGGGAGCTGTTTTTT
clone size: .
J gene: TRBJ2-2
D gene: TRBD2
V gene: TRBV4-1

CDR3 protein: CASSLGDRPSTDTQYF
CDR3 DNA: TGTGCCAGCAGCTTAGGGGACAGGCCTAGCACAGATACGCAGTATTTT
clone size: .
J gene: TRBJ2-3
D gene: TRBD1
V gene: TRBV7-9

CDR3 protein: CASSFTGQPQHF
CDR3 DNA: TGTGCCAGCAGCTTCACAGGCCAGCCCCAGCATTTT
clone size: .
J gene: TRBJ1-5
D gene: .
V gene: TRBV7-9

CDR3 protein: CASSLKGTGGHGYTF
CDR3 DNA: TGTGCCAGCAGTTTGAAGGGGACAGGGGGCCATGGCTACACCTTC
clone size: .
J gene: TRBJ1-2
D gene: TRBD1
V gene: TRBV28

CDR3 protein: CASSYLLSNTEAFF
CDR3 DNA: TGTGCCAGCAGTTACCTTCTCTCGAACACTGAAGCTTTCTTT
clone size: .
J gene: TRBJ1-1
D gene: .
V gene: TRBV6-2/TRBV6-3

CDR3 protein: CASRMTGNRGEQYF
CDR3 DNA: TGTGCCAGCAGGATGACGGGGAATCGTGGCGAGCAGTACTTC
clone size: once
J gene: TRBJ2-7
D gene: .
V gene: TRBV28

CDR3 protein: CASGSGQGGSNQPQHF
CDR3 DNA: TGTGCTAGTGGCTCGGGACAGGGTGGAAGCAATCAGCCCCAGCATTTT
clone size: .
J gene: TRBJ1-5
D gene: TRBD1
V gene: TRBV12-5

CDR3 protein: CASSSRGPDNSPLHF
CDR3 DNA: TGTGCCAGCAGCTCAAGAGGGCCGGATAATTCACCCCTCCACTTT
clone size: once
J gene: TRBJ1-6
D gene: .
V gene: TRBV3-1/TRBV3-2

CDR3 protein: CASSERDRYNSPLHF
CDR3 DNA: TGTGCCAGCAGTGAGCGGGACAGGTATAATTCACCCCTCCACTTT
clone size: .
J gene: TRBJ1-6
D gene: TRBD1
V gene: TRBV2

CDR3 protein: CASSLGQGEDTQYF
CDR3 DNA: TGTGCCAGCAGCTTGGGACAGGGCGAAGATACGCAGTATTTT
clone size: .
J gene: TRBJ2-3
D gene: TRBD1
V gene: TRBV11-3

CDR3 protein: CASSRRGGGPYEQYF
CDR3 DNA: TGTGCCAGCAGTCGCAGAGGGGGCGGGCCGTACGAGCAGTACTTC
clone size: .
J gene: TRBJ2-7
D gene: TRBD1
V gene: TRBV28

CDR3 protein: CASSLRIAAGGEKLFF
CDR3 DNA: TGTGCCAGCAGCTTAAGGATCGCGGCAGGAGGCGAAAAACTGTTTTTT
clone size: .
J gene: TRBJ1-4
D gene: .
V gene: TRBV7-9

CDR3 protein: CASSLDGQTNQPQHF
CDR3 DNA: TGCGCCAGCAGCTTGGATGGACAGACAAATCAGCCCCAGCATTTT
clone size: .
J gene: TRBJ1-5
D gene: .
V gene: TRBV5-1

CDR3 protein: CASSIRRGAPNYGYTF
CDR3 DNA: TGTGCCAGCTCAATAAGACGGGGGGCACCTAACTATGGCTACACCTTC
clone size: .
J gene: TRBJ1-2
D gene: .
V gene: TRBV18

CDR3 protein: CASSLGAGESTGELFF
CDR3 DNA: TGTGCCAGCAGCTTGGGCGCAGGGGAGAGCACCGGGGAGCTGTTTTTT
clone size: .
J gene: TRBJ2-2
D gene: .
V gene: TRBV5-5

CDR3 protein: CASSPKTGEGTDTQYF
CDR3 DNA: TGTGCCAGCAGCCCGAAGACAGGGGAAGGGACAGATACGCAGTATTTT
clone size: once
J gene: TRBJ2-3
D gene: TRBD1
V gene: TRBV7-6

CDR3 protein: CASSEMGLAGTNEQFF
CDR3 DNA: TGTGCCAGCAGTGAGATGGGACTAGCGGGTACCAATGAGCAGTTCTTC
clone size: .
J gene: TRBJ2-1
D gene: TRBD2
V gene: TRBV6-4

CDR3 protein: CASSHPGTPSNYGYTF
CDR3 DNA: TGCGCCAGCAGCCACCCCGGGACACCTTCTAACTATGGCTACACCTTC
clone size: .
J gene: TRBJ1-2
D gene: .
V gene: TRBV4-1

CDR3 protein: CASSLPVRRGYTF
CDR3 DNA: TGTGCCAGCAGTTTACCAGTGAGGAGGGGCTACACCTTC
clone size: .
J gene: TRBJ1-2
D gene: .
V gene: TRBV28

CDR3 protein: CASSWGTSGRPHNEQFF
CDR3 DNA: TGTGCCAGCAGTTGGGGGACTAGCGGGAGGCCCCACAATGAGCAGTTCTTC
clone size: .
J gene: TRBJ2-1
D gene: TRBD2
V gene: TRBV28

CDR3 protein: CASSESRSGNTIYF
CDR3 DNA: TGTGCCAGCAGTGAAAGTAGAAGCGGAAACACCATATATTTT
clone size: once
J gene: TRBJ1-3
D gene: .
V gene: TRBV2

CDR3 protein: CASSLGSEVEAFF
CDR3 DNA: TGTGCCAGCAGCTTAGGAAGTGAGGTTGAAGCTTTCTTT
clone size: .
J gene: TRBJ1-1
D gene: .
V gene: TRBV11-2

CDR3 protein: CASSLQDSNYGYTF
CDR3 DNA: TGCGCCAGCAGCTTGCAGGACAGTAACTATGGCTACACCTTC
clone size: .
J gene: TRBJ1-2
D gene: .
V gene: TRBV5-1

CDR3 protein: CASSLGLAGTSTDTQYF
CDR3 DNA: TGTGCCAGCAGTTTGGGACTAGCGGGTACTAGCACAGATACGCAGTATTTT
clone size: .
J gene: TRBJ2-3
D gene: TRBD2
V gene: TRBV28

CDR3 protein: CASSLSSGVFSSTDTQYF
CDR3 DNA: TGTGCCAGCAGCTTGTCTAGCGGGGTTTTCTCTAGCACAGATACGCAGTATTTT
clone size: once
J gene: TRBJ2-3
D gene: TRBD2
V gene: TRBV7-9

CDR3 protein: CASTFGTRTEAFF
CDR3 DNA: TGTGCCAGCACCTTCGGGACAAGGACTGAAGCTTTCTTT
clone size: .
J gene: TRBJ1-1
D gene: .
V gene: TRBV12-3/TRBV12-4

CDR3 protein: CASSGETDTQYF
CDR3 DNA: TGTGCCAGCAGTGGTGAGACAGATACGCAGTATTTT
clone size: many
J gene: TRBJ2-3
D gene: .
V gene: TRBV6-6

CDR3 protein: CASSLTVNYEQYF
CDR3 DNA: TGTGCCAGCAGTTTGACAGTCAACTACGAGCAGTACTTC
clone size: .
J gene: TRBJ2-7
D gene: .
V gene: TRBV27

CDR3 protein: CASSANSDTDTQYF
CDR3 DNA: TGCGCCAGCAGCGCAAATTCAGACACAGATACGCAGTATTTT
clone size: .
J gene: TRBJ2-3
D gene: .
V gene: TRBV5-1

CDR3 protein: CASSVTTTNEKLFF
CDR3 DNA: TGTGCCAGTAGTGTTACAACAACTAATGAAAAACTGTTTTTT
clone size: .
J gene: TRBJ1-4
D gene: .
V gene: TRBV19

CDR3 protein: CASSLVAISNQPQHF
CDR3 DNA: TGTGCCAGCAGCTTAGTGGCCATAAGCAATCAGCCCCAGCATTTT
clone size: .
J gene: TRBJ1-5
D gene: .
V gene: TRBV7-2

CDR3 protein: CATSGRSGYTF
CDR3 DNA: TGTGCCACCAGTGGTAGAAGCGGCTACACCTTC
clone size: few
J gene: TRBJ1-2
D gene: .
V gene: TRBV24-1

CDR3 protein: CASSGDILYNEQFF
CDR3 DNA: TGTGCCAGTAGTGGGGACATCCTATACAATGAGCAGTTCTTC
clone size: .
J gene: TRBJ2-1
D gene: .
V gene: TRBV19

CDR3 protein: CASSLGGRDNSPLHF
CDR3 DNA: TGTGCCAGCAGCTTAGGGGGCCGAGATAATTCACCCCTCCACTTT
clone size: .
J gene: TRBJ1-6
D gene: .
V gene: TRBV7-2

CDR3 protein: CASSQDLAAGSYEQYF
CDR3 DNA: TGCGCCAGCAGCCAAGATCTGGCGGCGGGATCATACGAGCAGTACTTC
clone size: .
J gene: TRBJ2-7
D gene: .
V gene: TRBV4-3

CDR3 protein: CASSLYRDRQPQHF
CDR3 DNA: TGTGCCAGCAGTCTCTACAGGGACCGGCAGCCCCAGCATTTT
clone size: .
J gene: TRBJ1-5
D gene: .
V gene: TRBV28

CDR3 protein: CASSLQGPYEQYF
CDR3 DNA: TGTGCCAGCAGTTTGCAGGGGCCCTACGAGCAGTACTTC
clone size: .
J gene: TRBJ2-7
D gene: .
V gene: TRBV28

CDR3 protein: CASSIGTGELGELFF
CDR3 DNA: TGTGCCAGCAGCATAGGGACAGGGGAGCTCGGGGAGCTGTTTTTT
clone size: .
J gene: TRBJ2-2
D gene: TRBD1
V gene: TRBV5-6

CDR3 protein: CASGRDLLLNEQFF
CDR3 DNA: TGTGCCAGTGGCCGGGACTTACTCCTGAATGAGCAGTTCTTC
clone size: .
J gene: TRBJ2-1
D gene: .
V gene: TRBV19

CDR3 protein: CASSLDISPLHF
CDR3 DNA: TGTGCCAGCAGCTTAGACATTTCACCCCTCCACTTT
clone size: .
J gene: TRBJ1-6
D gene: .
V gene: TRBV7-2

CDR3 protein: CASSLLAELVEQFF
CDR3 DNA: TGTGCCAGCAGTTTATTAGCGGAGTTGGTTGAGCAGTTCTTC
clone size: .
J gene: TRBJ2-1
D gene: .
V gene: TRBV28

CDR3 protein: CASSFLGQNTEAFF
CDR3 DNA: TGTGCCAGCAGCTTCCTGGGCCAGAACACTGAAGCTTTCTTT
clone size: many
J gene: TRBJ1-1
D gene: .
V gene: TRBV7-2

CDR3 protein: CASLWGSEAFF
CDR3 DNA: TGTGCCAGCTTATGGGGCTCTGAAGCTTTCTTT
clone size: few
J gene: TRBJ1-1
D gene: .
V gene: TRBV6-5

CDR3 protein: CASSLESGGRYYEQYF
CDR3 DNA: TGTGCCAGCAGCTTAGAGTCGGGGGGAAGATACTACGAGCAGTACTTC
clone size: .
J gene: TRBJ2-7
D gene: TRBD2
V gene: TRBV7-8

CDR3 protein: CASSQDGGLAGGDYGYTF
CDR3 DNA: TGCGCCAGCAGCCAAGACGGGGGATTGGCAGGGGGCGACTATGGCTACACCTTC
clone size: .
J gene: TRBJ1-2
D gene: TRBD1
V gene: TRBV4-1

CDR3 protein: CASSPPSTDTQYF
CDR3 DNA: TGTGCCAGCAGCCCCCCGAGCACAGATACGCAGTATTTT
clone size: .
J gene: TRBJ2-3
D gene: .
V gene: TRBV9

CDR3 protein: CASSWDSRGTEAFF
CDR3 DNA: TGTGCCAGTAGTTGGGACAGCCGAGGCACTGAAGCTTTCTTT
clone size: .
J gene: TRBJ1-1
D gene: TRBD1
V gene: TRBV19

CDR3 protein: CASSPMGQGNTEAFF
CDR3 DNA: TGTGCCAGCAGCCCGATGGGACAGGGAAACACTGAAGCTTTCTTT
clone size: .
J gene: TRBJ1-1
D gene: TRBD1
V gene: TRBV5-6

CDR3 protein: CASSLDGSRQYEQYF
CDR3 DNA: TGTGCCAGCAGCTTGGACGGGAGTCGACAGTACGAGCAGTACTTC
clone size: .
J gene: TRBJ2-7
D gene: .
V gene: TRBV13